This TCR beta chain was identified during a study of beta chain features in type 1 diabetes. Study-level results: Insertions at VDJ junctions were less frequent in type 1 diabetes patients. These patients also deleted more nucleotides at the same junctions. No resolution was reached here on whether HLA type influences TCRB rearrangement. Shortening that was moderate but significant affected the TCRB CDR3s of Type 1 diabetes patients in all four CD4+ subsets.

The entirety of the isolated RNA underwent reverse transcription, so expressed TCRB transcripts were sequenced. TCRdb's copy holds only in-frame clones and misses some; the assay was immunoSEQ multiplex PCR. This sample yields a few hundred thousand clones, of which 14% to 15% are seen a single time; 0.015% to 0.017% belongs to the top ten. This clone was detected a few times. Its antigen is currently unknown. The single heparinised draw taken from each donor contained about 120 mL of blood on average. A sort by CD45RO/CCR7/CD25/CD127/CD95/CD27 yielded CD4+ naive, central memory, regulatory and stem cell-like memory cells. The TCR comes from a man between 18 and 29 years old with type 1 diabetes. The sample was naive CD4+ T cells from blood.

Here the CDR3 DNA reads TGTGCAAAGGAGCAGGGTCGAAAACTGTTTTTT. Encoded protein: CAKEQGRKLFF. V is TRBV30 and J is TRBJ1-4; D may be TRBD1 (5 bases). CDR1 is GTSNPN and CDR2 is SVGIG in the germline V gene (reference sequence). The CDR3 is made up of 11 amino acids.